The present T cell receptor (beta chain) was sequenced within a study of T cells in Graves' hyperthyroidism and ophthalmopathy. Template material for amplifying TCR beta CDR3 regions consisted of RNA transcripts. With the HTBI primer set, the TCR CDR3 went through a first round of RT-PCR. TCRdb re-analysed the multiplex PCR reads in MiXCR, keeping a single row per CDR3 protein. The repertoire holds 600,000 to 800,000 distinct CDR3 sequences, roughly a third seen once, with around 31% in the top ten. Concerning this clonotype: The junction does not match germline at one end; this may be a read error.

CDR1 and CDR2 from the germline V gene are KGHDR and SFDVKD. The length of the CDR3 is 17 residues. The sequence came from a woman between 35 and 50 years old with Graves' hyperthyroidism. Specimen: blood. The gene calls are TRBV24-1 and TRBJ2-7, with D perhaps matching TRBD1 or TRBD2 (5 bases each). The CDR3 protein is CASSSYLRGPTRDEQYF. CDR3 in DNA: TGTGCCAGCAGTTCGTACCTTCGGGGACCTACCCGGGACGAGCAGTACTTC.